This T cell receptor (beta chain) was recovered during a study of cytomegalovirus exposure and HLA in healthy donors. Points from the study as a whole: Near-uniform donor sequencing depth was presumed by presence/absence analyses. It was around 160 TCR beta chains that were listed as cytomegalovirus-associated.

PCR used 60 Vbeta primers and 13 Jbeta primers. TCRdb's table, derived via immunoSEQ multiplex PCR, lists solely in-frame clones and lacks some. Of some 97,000 clones listed, about 79% are singletons. V was shortened by 8 bases and J by 5 bases, with 18 bases between the two germline ends. This CDR3 contains 14 residues. Germline V gives CDR1 MNHEY, CDR2 SMNVEV (reference sequence). In regard to this clone: Its antigen is as yet unknown.

This sequence originates from a woman aged 18-35 years in good health and CMV-seronegative. The source material was PBMCs. The chain couples TRBV27 to TRBJ1-1; a possible D gene is TRBD1 (6 bases). The CDR3 bases are TGTGCCAGCTGGAGGCAGGGAAGGGGGACTGAAGCTTTCTTT. Amino acids: CASWRQGRGTEAFF.